This is a list of T cell receptor beta chains from one sample in a study of T cells after somatic rescue of genetic block. Only in-frame clones appear in the TCRdb table, and some are missing; sequencing was by immunoSEQ multiplex PCR. The sample has 68,000 or so clones; about 90% are singletons. The material sequenced was peripheral blood mononuclear cells (PBMCs). These TCRs come from a man aged 40-49 years. Each CDR3 is given without its conserved first and last residue.

V	J	CDR3
TRBV19	TRBJ1-1	AIKTGNTEAF
TRBV9	TRBJ1-1	ASSVAQGATEAF
TRBV5-1	TRBJ1-1	ASSDLASLNTEAF
TRBV28	TRBJ2-5	ASWTSGMETQY
TRBV14	TRBJ2-7	ASSFWDLAGASYEQY
TRBV5-4	TRBJ2-3	ASSLPGTDTQY
TRBV7-2	TRBJ2-7	ASSFRQANEQY
TRBV7-9	TRBJ2-7	ASSLRTAPYEQY
TRBV6-1	TRBJ1-3	ASSESPGVIGNTIY
TRBV7-2	TRBJ1-5	ASSFLLEPQH
TRBV11-1	TRBJ2-1	ASSLARGVPNEQF
TRBV7-9	TRBJ2-1	ASSSPSGLKLGEQF
TRBV5-1	TRBJ1-1	ASSLGPGGEAF
TRBV6-1	TRBJ2-7	ASSEALTLAGYEQY
TRBV7-2	TRBJ2-7	ASSLEVQGNYEQY
TRBV5-5	TRBJ1-3	ASSFSGVGNTIY
TRBV7-2	TRBJ2-1	ASSLKDGSEHEQF
TRBV5-1	TRBJ2-7	ASSFGGTGGAEQY
TRBV10-1	TRBJ2-3	ASSLGGDTQY
TRBV10-3	TRBJ1-1	AISESGGNTEAF
TRBV7-6	TRBJ2-7	ASSPGGAGYEQY
TRBV11-2	TRBJ1-4	ASSLGIHNEKLF
TRBV6-5	TRBJ2-7	ASSSRDIPYEQY
TRBV6-5	TRBJ2-7	ASSLGTDSYEQY
TRBV5-8	TRBJ2-7	ASRRVGSYEQY
TRBV6-1	TRBJ2-7	ASSELAGGVYEQY
TRBV10-1	TRBJ2-2	ASSRDLANTGELF
TRBV10-2	TRBJ1-1	ASSESRATEAF